This T cell receptor (beta chain) originates from a study of T cells in Graves' hyperthyroidism and ophthalmopathy. Study-level points and caveats: Peripheral blood also featured most of the thyroid clonotypes expanded above 0.001.

A note on this clonotype: Its matching antigen is unknown.

CDR1 MNHNS and CDR2 SASEGT come from the germline V gene. The CDR3 loop spans 13 amino acids. V lost 8 bases, J lost 6 bases, and 14 bases lay in between. Investigators excluded patients with uncontrolled infection, other autoimmune disease, pregnancy or lactation. From RNA transcripts, TCR beta CDR3 regions were amplified. A set of HTBI primers served as the primers for a first-round RT-PCR of the TCR CDR3. TCRdb re-derived calls from the multiplex PCR reads in MiXCR, one entry per CDR3 protein. The sample gives 300,000 to 350,000 distinct CDR3 sequences, 15% to 20% of which show up once; about 49% is in the top ten.

The rearrangement links TRBV6-1 to TRBJ2-1; D unclear. This receptor was taken from a woman aged 50 to 60 with Graves' hyperthyroidism. Input material: blood. The CDR3 nucleotides read TGTGCCAGCTCGGTGGGTCCGAGCAATGAGCAGTTCTTC. Translated, it gives CASSVGPSNEQFF.